A selection of T cell receptor beta chains follows, all from one sample in a study of beta chain features in type 1 diabetes. Produced via immunoSEQ multiplex PCR; TCRdb's table is partial and in-frame only. Here the sample spans around 690,000 clones, under 15% being singletons. What was sequenced was naive CD4+ T cells from blood. These receptors were collected from a man under 40 with type 1 diabetes. The conserved cysteine and the conserved F or W are not part of the CDR3 here.

V	J	CDR3
TRBV27	TRBJ1-2	ASSHLRQGNGYT
TRBV4-3	TRBJ2-2	ASSRVTSGLANTGELF
TRBV9	TRBJ2-2	ASSEAGTGELF
TRBV28	TRBJ2-7	ASVRFNSYEQY
TRBV4-1	TRBJ2-3	ASSPQVGRGQDTQY
TRBV9	TRBJ1-3	ASSVSTGLSSGNTIY
TRBV7-7	TRBJ2-3	ASSSRRTTPSTDTQY
TRBV5-6	TRBJ2-2	ASSLFRGSGELF
TRBV4-3	TRBJ2-1	ASSQEGTGGLYNEQF
TRBV11-2	TRBJ2-1	ASSLVRAIINEQF
TRBV11-2	TRBJ2-1	ASSSEFSYNEQF
TRBV14	TRBJ2-2	ASSRRHLANTGELF
TRBV7-7	TRBJ2-2	ASSLGAANTGELF
TRBV5-1	TRBJ2-5	ASTLSPGGEETQY
TRBV5-1	TRBJ2-2	ASSLEEATGELF
TRBV6-6	TRBJ1-4	ATRFRATNEKLF
TRBV7-9	TRBJ1-6	ASSSTGEGSPLH
TRBV2	TRBJ2-3	ASSLGDTQY
TRBV5-1	TRBJ2-5	ASSLGSSGGQETQY
TRBV7-2	TRBJ1-4	ASSLTGGNEKLF
TRBV5-4	TRBJ2-2	ASNQRGANTGELF
TRBV5-6	TRBJ1-5	ASSLYFSTQPQH
TRBV6-1	TRBJ1-2	ASSEYGYT
TRBV5-6	TRBJ2-1	ASSLTASYNEQF
TRBV5-1	TRBJ1-1	ASSLDRGPEAF
TRBV7-2	TRBJ2-7	ASSWTVPSYEQY
TRBV7-2	TRBJ2-7	ASSLVVSYEQY
TRBV29-1	TRBJ2-7	SVAWSRYEQY
TRBV28	TRBJ1-5	ASSSFALGPQH
TRBV18	TRBJ2-6	ASSRSTPDGANVLT
TRBV10-3	TRBJ2-2	AIRKQGNTGELF
TRBV7-3	TRBJ2-5	ASSFRGPGTQY
TRBV2	TRBJ1-5	ASSEEGKPQH
TRBV9	TRBJ1-2	ASSGTRTGYGYT
TRBV6-5	TRBJ1-5	ASSYSYGNQPQH
TRBV7-9	TRBJ2-4	ASSFPDSLAKNIQY
TRBV28	TRBJ2-7	ASSPSPKHRGEQY
TRBV29-1	TRBJ1-4	SVESQGGEKLF
TRBV7-7	TRBJ2-5	ASSLGGGETQY